This T cell receptor beta chain was retrieved from a study of blood T cell repertoires in COVID-19. Using immunoSEQ multiplex PCR, the repertoire was profiled, and TCRdb retains in-frame clones only, with some absent. The table shows more than 130,000 clones, with less than 85% occurring only once. The CDR3 contains 17 residues. V lost 4 bases and J 5 bases, leaving 21 bases between the germline ends. Germline lookup yields CDR1 SGHKS and CDR2 YYEKEE (reference sequence). The rearrangement uses TRBV5-5 and TRBJ2-2; perhaps TRBD1 as D (5 bases). Sequenced sample: peripheral blood. The sequence came from a woman at least 80 years old in a cohort sampled during active or convalescent COVID-19. CDR3 residues: CASSPSGGAGRTGELFF. The CDR3 nucleotides are TGTGCCAGCAGCCCCTCGGGTGGGGCAGGACGTACCGGGGAGCTGTTTTTT.